Below are 24 T cell receptor beta chains sequenced from a single sample in a study of neurological immune-mediated disorders. TCRdb re-called the 5' RACE reads through MiXCR, storing one row per CDR3 protein. The sample has about 120,000 distinct CDR3 sequences, about 3.2% seen once. The sequencing sample was made of PBMCs. The receptors originated from a woman aged 25 to 39 with multiple sclerosis.

This clonotype was seen only a few times. The chain employs TRBV9 and TRBJ2-7; 11 nucleotides line up with TRBD2. The CDR3 contains 13 residues. From germline, CDR1 is SGDLS and CDR2 YYNGEE. J gave up 10 bases and V 4 bases, and 7 bases lay outside the gene matches. This CDR3 is CASSLTSGSVQYF. The DNA for the CDR3 is TGTGCCAGCAGCCTCACTAGCGGGAGTGTTCAGTACTTC.

The table lists this clonotype with a few counts. The chain employs TRBV10-3 and TRBJ1-2; 9 positions agree with TRBD1. This CDR3 has 13 amino acids. The germline gives CDR1 ENHRY, CDR2 SYGVKD. V shed 8 bases and J 5 bases; nucleotides not matched to a gene: 6. CDR3 loop: CAIWAGQGYGYTF. DNA of the CDR3: TGTGCCATCTGGGCGGGACAGGGATATGGCTACACCTTC.

In this sample, this clonotype turned up many times. The chain combines TRBV6-5 with TRBJ2-3; D is uncertain. Trimming pared 6 bases from V and 2 bases from J, leaving 15 bases between. CDR3 size: 15 residues. Germline V lookup: CDR1 MNHEY, CDR2 SVGAGI. CDR3 sequence: CASRSQIFFTDTQYF. CDR3 nucleotide sequence: TGTGCCAGCAGGAGTCAGATCTTCTTCACAGATACGCAGTATTTT.

This clonotype was detected many times. The rearrangement joins TRBV20-1 to TRBJ2-1; TRBD2 might be the D (6 bases). CDR3 length: 16 residues. Between the trimmed V and J ends, which lost 0 bases and 8 bases, there was a span of 20 bases. Per germline, CDR1 DFQATT and CDR2 SNEGSKA (reference sequence). CDR3 in amino acids: CSARDEGLPLWDEQFF. The CDR3 nucleotides are TGCAGTGCTAGAGATGAGGGACTTCCTTTGTGGGATGAGCAGTTCTTC.

This clonotype was seen ten or more times. This chain joins TRBV6-2 or TRBV6-3 and TRBJ2-1; D is possibly TRBD2 (6 bases). Trimming removed 5 bases from V and 3 bases from J, with 17 bases in between. The CDR3 runs 16 residues. Germline V lookup: CDR1 MNHEY, CDR2 SVGEGT. CDR3 residues: CASSLNRERSYNEQFF. CDR3 DNA: TGTGCCAGCAGTCTGAACCGGGAGAGAAGCTACAATGAGCAGTTCTTC.

The chain recombines TRBV12-3 or TRBV12-4 with TRBJ1-2, with 7 nucleotides matching TRBD1. J gave up 7 bases and V 5 bases, and 10 bases lay outside the gene matches. This CDR3 spans 14 amino acids. CDR3 in amino acids: CASSTRKGAVGYTF. CDR3 bases: TGTGCCAGCAGTACCAGAAAGGGGGCCGTTGGCTACACCTTC.

This clonotype was seen repeatedly, ten times or more. This rearrangement joins TRBV7-8 to TRBJ2-7; D remains unclear. The CDR3 is 11 amino acids. V lost 5 bases and J 4 bases, leaving 6 bases between the germline ends. CDR1 is SGHVS, CDR2 FQNEAQ, per germline. In DNA form, the CDR3 reads TGTGCCAGCAGCGATGTTTACGAGCAGTACTTC. Protein: CASSDVYEQYF. Together with reference TRBV7-8 and TRBJ2-7, the CDR3 gives the full variable domain: GAGVSQSPRYKVAKRGQDVALRCDPISGHVSLFWYQQALGQGPEFLTYFQNEAQLDKSGLPSDRFFAERPEGSVSTLKIQRTQQEDSAVYLCASSDVYEQYFGPGTRLTVT.

This clonotype was recorded many times. The rearrangement joins TRBV20-1 to TRBJ2-7; 9 bases match TRBD1. With V trimmed by 5 bases and J by 11 bases, 13 bases remained unmatched. Germline CDR1 and CDR2: DFQATT and SNEGSKA (reference sequence). This CDR3 has 13 residues. The chain's CDR3 is CSADPGQGAIEYF. CDR3 in DNA: TGCAGTGCTGATCCGGGACAGGGTGCTATAGAGTACTTC.

This clonotype has at least ten counts. The chain links TRBV7-9 to TRBJ1-1; D unresolved. Germline CDR1 reads SEHNR; CDR2 reads FQNEAQ (reference sequence). The CDR3 extends over 14 amino acids. Trimming shortened V by 1 base and J by 4 bases, and 10 bases separated the two germline ends. The CDR3: CASSLEDGGTEAFF. CDR3 sequence (DNA): TGTGCCAGCAGCTTAGAGGATGGTGGCACTGAAGCTTTCTTT.

The sample holds many counts of this clonotype. This chain joins TRBV2 and TRBJ2-1; 8 nucleotides line up with TRBD2. J lost 8 bases, V lost 0 bases, and 3 bases had no gene match. Germline CDR1 reads SNHLY; CDR2 reads FYNNEI. The CDR3 spans 14 residues. DNA of the CDR3: TGTGCCAGCAGTGAAGCGGGACTAGGGGATGAGCAGTTCTTC. It yields the protein CASSEAGLGDEQFF.

The rearrangement joins TRBV18 to TRBJ2-1; D perhaps matches TRBD2 (5 bases). The germline V gene encodes CDR1 KGHSH and CDR2 LQKENI. The V end lost 11 bases, the J end lost 3 bases, and 14 bases lay between the germline ends. The length of the CDR3 is 13 residues. The CDR3 spells CAGVGGYYNEQFF. CDR3 bases: TGTGCCGGTGTGGGCGGGTACTACAATGAGCAGTTCTTC.

This clonotype was recorded at least ten times. V and J are TRBV5-1 and TRBJ2-1, with TRBD2 matching over 10 bases. CDR1 is SGHRS and CDR2 is YFSETQ in the germline V gene. The CDR3 runs 14 residues. V gave up 4 bases and J gave up 4 bases; unmatched junction bases: 2. This chain's CDR3 is CASSVAGGYNEQFF. CDR3 nucleotides: TGCGCCAGCAGCGTAGCGGGGGGATACAATGAGCAGTTCTTC.

This clonotype came up many times. This chain connects TRBV4-1 to TRBJ2-3, with D hard to call. The germline V gene has CDR1 MGHRA and CDR2 YSYEKL. V lost 2 bases and J lost 2, with 11 bases in between. The CDR3 is 15 residues long. The CDR3 nucleotides are TGCGCCAGCAGCCAATTGGCGGCGGACACAGATACGCAGTATTTT. Protein sequence: CASSQLAADTDTQYF.

This clonotype was recorded many times. The rearrangement links TRBV7-9 to TRBJ2-3; D remains unclear. The CDR3 is 16 amino acids. Germline CDR1 reads SEHNR; CDR2 reads FQNEAQ (reference sequence). V lost 10 bases and J lost 0, with 20 bases in between. CDR3 sequence (DNA): TGTGCCACACTCACGTCCGACTCCTCTAGCACAGATACGCAGTATTTT. Protein: CATLTSDSSSTDTQYF.

This clonotype was counted many times. J is TRBJ1-1 and V is TRBV7-2; D unresolved. The germline CDR1 and CDR2 sequences are SGHTA and FQGNSA. The CDR3 length is 14 residues. Trimming took off 1 base at V and 4 bases at J, with 10 bases between the two ends. The chain's CDR3 is CASSLEVVGTEAFF. The DNA of the CDR3 is TGTGCCAGCAGCTTAGAGGTGGTGGGCACTGAAGCTTTCTTT.

This CDR3 is CASSYSRGGYTEAFF. CDR3 nucleotides: TGTGCCAGCAGTTACTCGAGAGGGGGCTACACTGAAGCTTTCTTT. J is TRBJ1-1 and V is TRBV6-6; TRBD1 aligns across 7 bases. CDR1 is MNHNY, CDR2 SVGAGI, per germline (reference sequence). This CDR3 has 15 amino acids. V trimming: 0 bases; J trimming: 3 bases; junction bases outside the gene matches: 4.

The table lists this clonotype with a few counts. A much larger clone differs by one base, so this may be a read error. This CDR3 reads CSFPLGHYGYTF. DNA of the CDR3: TGCAGTTTCCCCCTGGGACACTATGGCTACACCTTC. The J gene is TRBJ1-2, the V gene TRBV20-1, with D possibly TRBD1 on 5 matching bases. CDR3 size: 12 residues. Germline V gene sequence: CDR1 DFQATT, CDR2 SNEGSKA (reference sequence). V dropped 8 bases and J dropped 3 bases, with 13 bases sitting between them.

This clonotype was seen at least ten times. The chain combines TRBV20-1 with TRBJ2-1; the match to TRBD2 covers 8 bases. CDR3 length: 13 amino acids. V lost 2 bases to trimming and J lost 10 bases; unmatched junction nucleotides: 7. Germline lookup yields CDR1 DFQATT and CDR2 SNEGSKA (reference sequence). The CDR3 DNA sequence: TGCAGTGCTAGAAGAGCGGGAGCCCGGGAGCAGTTCTTC. It encodes CSARRAGAREQFF.

In this sample, this clonotype turned up many times. The chain employs TRBV6-2 or TRBV6-3 and TRBJ2-7; TRBD2 matches 10 bases. This CDR3 spans 14 amino acids. V dropped 4 bases and J dropped 5; count of bases not matched to a gene: 5. Germline V gene lookup returns CDR1 MNHEY and CDR2 SVGEGT. The CDR3 bases are TGTGCCAGCAGTTGGGGGACTAGCGTCCACGAGCAGTACTTC. Translating it yields CASSWGTSVHEQYF.

At least ten counts were recorded for this clonotype. This rearrangement joins TRBV19 to TRBJ1-6; 9 nucleotides line up with TRBD1. The CDR3 is 13 residues long. With 6 bases clipped from V and 14 bases from J, the junction kept 8 bases outside the gene matches. The germline V gene has CDR1 LNHDA and CDR2 SQIVND (reference sequence). The CDR3 here is CASSASGTGTLHF. CDR3 coding DNA: TGTGCCAGTAGCGCTAGTGGGACAGGGACCCTCCACTTT.

This clonotype has at least ten counts. The J gene is TRBJ2-7, the V gene TRBV9; tentatively, D is TRBD1 (6 bases). There are 16 residues in the CDR3. With 2 bases removed from V and 2 bases from J, the gap between germline ends came to 17 bases. Germline lookup yields CDR1 SGDLS and CDR2 YYNGEE. CDR3 DNA: TGTGCCAGCAGCGTGGGGGCACAGGGTGTTCCCTACGAGCAGTACTTC. Translated, it gives CASSVGAQGVPYEQYF.

This clonotype was detected many times. The rearrangement uses TRBV14 and TRBJ2-5; tentatively, D is TRBD2 (8 bases). V was cut by 10 bases and J by 0 bases, with 21 bases left in between. Looked up from germline, CDR1 is SGHDN and CDR2 is FVKESK. CDR3 length equals 16 residues. CDR3 residues: CATSRGGTEYQETQYF. Written as DNA, the CDR3 is TGTGCCACTTCGCGCGGGGGGACAGAGTACCAAGAGACCCAGTACTTC.

This clonotype has ten or more counts. The chain is built from TRBV5-1 and TRBJ2-1, with 9 nucleotides matching TRBD1. CDR1 and CDR2 (germline): SGHRS, YFSETQ. Losses at the gene ends were 6 bases for V and 3 bases for J; bases not matched to a gene: 4. CDR3 size: 14 residues. For the CDR3, the DNA is TGCGCCAGCAACAACAGGGGGCACTACAATGAGCAGTTCTTC. This sequence encodes CASNNRGHYNEQFF.

There are many counts of this clonotype. The chain joins TRBV5-1 to TRBJ1-1; possibly TRBD1 for D (6 bases). Looked up from germline, CDR1 is SGHRS and CDR2 is YFSETQ. The CDR3 loop spans 13 amino acids. Trimming removed 8 bases at V and 1 base at J, with 12 bases between. In DNA, the CDR3 is TGCGCCAGTAACATGGACAGGAACACTGAAGCTTTCTTT. It specifies CASNMDRNTEAFF.